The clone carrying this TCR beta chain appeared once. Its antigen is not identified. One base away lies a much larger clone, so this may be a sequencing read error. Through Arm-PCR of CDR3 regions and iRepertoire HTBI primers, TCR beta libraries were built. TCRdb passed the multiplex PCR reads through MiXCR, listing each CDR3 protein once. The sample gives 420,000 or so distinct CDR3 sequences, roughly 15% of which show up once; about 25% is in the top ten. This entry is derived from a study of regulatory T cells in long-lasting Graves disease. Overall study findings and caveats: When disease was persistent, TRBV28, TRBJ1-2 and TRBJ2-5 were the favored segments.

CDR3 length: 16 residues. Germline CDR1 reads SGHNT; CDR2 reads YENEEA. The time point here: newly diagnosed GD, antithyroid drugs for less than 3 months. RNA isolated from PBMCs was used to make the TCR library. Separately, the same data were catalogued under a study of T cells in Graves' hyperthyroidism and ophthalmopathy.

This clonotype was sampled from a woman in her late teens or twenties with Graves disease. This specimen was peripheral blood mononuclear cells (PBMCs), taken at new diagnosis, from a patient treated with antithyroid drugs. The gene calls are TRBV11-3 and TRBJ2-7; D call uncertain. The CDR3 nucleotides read TGTGCCAGCAGCTTAGTCCCGGGCCCGCCACGTTACGAGCGGTACTTC. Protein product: CASSLVPGPPRYERYF.